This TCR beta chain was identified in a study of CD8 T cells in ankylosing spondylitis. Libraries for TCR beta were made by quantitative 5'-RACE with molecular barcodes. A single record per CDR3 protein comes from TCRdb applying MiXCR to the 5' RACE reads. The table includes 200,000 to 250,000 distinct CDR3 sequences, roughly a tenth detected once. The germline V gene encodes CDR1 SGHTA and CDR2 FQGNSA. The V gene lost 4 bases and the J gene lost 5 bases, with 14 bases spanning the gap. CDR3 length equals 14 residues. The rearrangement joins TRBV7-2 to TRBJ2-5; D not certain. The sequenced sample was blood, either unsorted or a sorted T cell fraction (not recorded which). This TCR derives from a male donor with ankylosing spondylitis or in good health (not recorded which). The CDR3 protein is CASSSPPSGETQYF. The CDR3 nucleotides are TGTGCCAGCAGCTCACCTCCGTCCGGGGAGACCCAGTACTTC.